This TCR beta chain was sequenced during a study of blood T cell repertoires in COVID-19. Overall study: Spain, Italy and the United States supplied samples that represented acute and convalescent COVID-19. T cells, B-cell-depleted T cells, or PBMCs supplied cDNA or gDNA.

CDR3 size: 15 residues. V dropped 0 bases and J dropped 4; count of bases not matched to a gene: 3. CDR1 is SGDLS and CDR2 is YYNGEE in the germline V gene. In the study's own analysis: For nucleated cells, counts were estimated from reference gene primer amplification. TCRdb's table, derived via immunoSEQ multiplex PCR, lists solely in-frame clones and lacks some. V, J and clone size reflect that table, while D and trimming were determined from the DNA. This sample has tens of thousands of clones, with about 80% found just once. The chain links TRBV9 to TRBJ1-2; 10 bases fit TRBD1. This TCR was sampled from a man aged 45-65 years with acute or convalescent COVID-19. The sequencing input was peripheral blood. CDR3 in amino acids: CASSVGGTGAYGYTF. The CDR3 coding sequence is TGTGCCAGCAGCGTAGGCGGGACAGGGGCCTATGGCTACACCTTC.